A single sample gave rise to the 23 T cell receptor beta chains below, sequenced in a study of control samples from healthy donors and cancer patients (dated by TCRdb to 2019 to 2021). Receptor amplification or capture employed the immunoSEQ multiplex PCR assay. Not all clones reach the TCRdb copy of this immuneACCESS table, which keeps in-frame sequences only. Checked studies attribute under half of the gap to unresolved V genes and leave the rest unexplained. This sample holds 90,000 to 150,000 clones; 80% to 95% were observed only once. Clones ranked in the top ten supply 6% to 8% of the sample. The specimen was blood. The source is a young woman in good health.

This chain links TRBV28 with TRBJ1-3; D unresolved. V lost 3 bases and J 3 bases, leaving 9 bases between the germline ends. The CDR3 spans 14 residues. In germline, CDR1 is MDHEN, CDR2 SYDVKM. CDR3: CASSFRARGNTIYF. In nucleotides, the CDR3 is TGTGCCAGCAGTTTCCGGGCGCGTGGAAACACCATATATTTT.

This clone showed up just once. The chain has TRBV28 and TRBJ1-1; D remains ambiguous. Germline CDR1 is MDHEN and CDR2 is SYDVKM. The CDR3 length is 11 residues. The V end lost 6 bases, the J end lost 5 bases, and 7 bases lay between the germline ends. CDR3 in DNA: TGTGCCAGCAGGGAACGGACTGAAGCTTTCTTT. It codes for CASRERTEAFF.

This clone appeared once. This chain joins TRBV6-5 and TRBJ2-1; the match to TRBD2 covers 8 bases. Looked up from germline, CDR1 is MNHEY and CDR2 is SVGAGI. The CDR3 runs to 15 residues. V lost 2 bases, J lost 7 bases, and 7 bases stayed unmatched. The CDR3: CASSYIPSGFNEQFF. The CDR3 bases are TGTGCCAGCAGTTACATCCCTAGCGGGTTTAATGAGCAGTTCTTC.

Regarding this clone: The identical CDR3 is also encoded by other nucleotide sequences in the sample. The chain couples TRBV18 to TRBJ2-5, with 8 bases lining up with TRBD1. This CDR3 has 14 residues. The germline CDR1 and CDR2 sequences are KGHSH and LQKENI. V was pared by 4 bases and J by 2 bases, with 3 bases of the junction left unmatched. The CDR3 here is CASSRRQGQETQYF. For the CDR3, the DNA is TGTGCCAGCTCACGCCGACAGGGGCAAGAGACCCAGTACTTC. Supplemented by reference TRBV18 and TRBJ2-5, the full variable domain reads NAGVMQNPRHLVRRRGQEARLRCSPMKGHSHVYWYRQLPEEGLKFMVYLQKENIIDESGMPKERFSAEFPKEGPSILRIQQVVRGDSAAYFCASSRRQGQETQYFGPGTRLLVL.

This clone appeared a few times. V is TRBV19 and J is TRBJ1-1; 9 bases map to TRBD1. The CDR3 length is 14 residues. In germline, CDR1 is LNHDA, CDR2 SQIVND (reference sequence). Trimming cost V 5 bases and J 4 bases; bases outside gene matches: 5. The CDR3 spells CASSPGTGITEAFF. CDR3 sequence (DNA): TGTGCCAGTAGTCCCGGGACAGGGATCACTGAAGCTTTCTTT.

The DNA for the CDR3 is TGCGCCAGCAGCCGGATGACTACACAGGGAGACGAGCAGTACTTC. Translation: CASSRMTTQGDEQYF. The chain joins TRBV4-3 to TRBJ2-7; perhaps TRBD1 as D (6 bases). V was pared by 4 bases and J by 5 bases, with 18 bases between. The CDR3 has 15 amino acids. Germline CDR1 reads LGHNA; CDR2 reads YSLEER.

This sequence joins TRBV25-1 and TRBJ1-4, with D unclear. Trimming removed 4 bases at V and 3 bases at J, with 3 bases between. CDR1 and CDR2 from the germline V gene are MGHDK and SYGVNS. This CDR3 contains 12 residues. The CDR3 loop reads CASSVSNEKLFF. The CDR3 DNA reads as TGTGCCAGCAGTGTCTCTAATGAAAAACTGTTTTTT.

The rearrangement joins TRBV28 to TRBJ1-4; maybe TRBD1 (6 bases). In germline, CDR1 is MDHEN, CDR2 SYDVKM. This CDR3 region has 13 residues. Deletions cut 5 bases from V and 11 bases from J, with 15 bases between. CDR3 sequence reads: CASSPSNRGKLFF. CDR3 in DNA: TGTGCCAGCAGTCCTTCCAATAGGGGGAAACTGTTTTTT.

The chain employs TRBV28 and TRBJ1-2; no clear D gene. CDR1 is MDHEN, CDR2 SYDVKM, per germline. Trimming shortened V by 11 bases and J by 7 bases, and 17 bases separated the two germline ends. The CDR3 sequence is 12 residues long. In nucleotides, the CDR3 is TGTGCCGGCTCCACCGCAGGCCTTGGCTACACCTTC. This gives the protein CAGSTAGLGYTF.

V usage is TRBV18 and J usage is TRBJ2-7; TRBD2 matches at 10 bases. The CDR3 has 14 residues. The ends lost 0 bases at V and 7 bases at J; junction bases unmatched: 3. Per germline, CDR1 KGHSH and CDR2 LQKENI. CDR3 in amino acids: CASSPPGLAWEQYF. Here the CDR3 DNA reads TGTGCCAGCTCACCACCGGGACTAGCGTGGGAGCAGTACTTC.

V is TRBV2 and J is TRBJ2-5, with no clear D. The CDR3 has 13 amino acids. V lost 8 bases and J 4 bases, leaving 14 bases between the germline ends. Germline CDR1 SNHLY, CDR2 FYNNEI. The CDR3, as DNA: TGTGCCAGCCTAATAGGAGCTCTAGAGACCCAGTACTTC. Its translation: CASLIGALETQYF.

V and J are TRBV19 and TRBJ2-7; D uncertain. The V and J ends lost 9 bases and 2 bases respectively, with 17 bases between them. Germline-derived CDR1 and CDR2 are LNHDA and SQIVND (reference sequence). CDR3 length: 14 amino acids. The CDR3 sequence is CASSPARYPYEQYF. CDR3 in DNA: TGTGCCAGCTCACCCGCCCGGTATCCCTACGAGCAGTACTTC.

This chain uses TRBV9 with TRBJ1-2; D not resolved. This CDR3 region has 12 residues. Germline CDR1 and CDR2: SGDLS and YYNGEE. V lost 3 bases and J lost 6, with 9 bases in between. The CDR3 sequence: CASSAGAHGYTF. The CDR3 nucleotides read TGTGCCAGCAGCGCAGGCGCCCATGGCTACACCTTC.

This clone came up a few times. V usage is TRBV7-8 and J usage is TRBJ2-7; D call uncertain. The CDR3 runs to 12 residues. V was clipped by 0 bases and J by 6 bases, with 6 bases between them. CDR1 SGHVS and CDR2 FQNEAQ come from the germline V gene. The CDR3 sequence: CASSLAGGEQYF. The CDR3 DNA follows: TGTGCCAGCAGCTTAGCGGGTGGCGAGCAGTACTTC.

J is TRBJ2-5 and V is TRBV19, with 10 bases matching TRBD2. Germline trimming cut 1 base from V and 4 bases from J; bases unmatched to any gene: 3. This CDR3 spans 15 amino acids. Germline V gives CDR1 LNHDA, CDR2 SQIVND (reference sequence). The CDR3 here is CASSIVAGGIETQYF. The CDR3 nucleotides read TGTGCCAGTAGTATAGTAGCGGGAGGCATAGAGACCCAGTACTTC.

V usage is TRBV27 and J usage is TRBJ1-2, with a tentative D call TRBD1 (5 bases). The CDR3 consists of 14 residues. From germline, CDR1 is MNHEY and CDR2 SMNVEV (reference sequence). V lost 2 bases and J 8 bases, leaving 15 bases between the germline ends. The chain's CDR3 is CASSLLGTNSGYTF. In DNA, the CDR3 is TGTGCCAGCAGTTTACTAGGGACTAATTCCGGCTACACCTTC.

The chain is built from TRBV20-1 and TRBJ2-7; unclear D gene. In germline, CDR1 is DFQATT, CDR2 SNEGSKA (reference sequence). The CDR3 totals 13 residues. V dropped 3 bases and J dropped 4 bases, with 13 bases sitting between them. The CDR3 is CSASTLSAYEQYF. In DNA, the CDR3 is TGCAGTGCTAGTACCCTATCCGCTTACGAGCAGTACTTC.

V gene TRBV27 combines with J gene TRBJ1-5; 11 nucleotides line up with TRBD1. The V gene's germline CDR1 is MNHEY and CDR2 SMNVEV (reference sequence). This CDR3 comprises 18 residues. J lost 0 bases, V lost 2 bases, and 6 bases had no gene match. The CDR3 bases are TGTGCCAGCAGTTTAAAGGGACAGGGGGTCTATAGCAATCAGCCCCAGCATTTT. Translated, it gives CASSLKGQGVYSNQPQHF.

This chain links TRBV7-2 with TRBJ1-5; D not certain. CDR1 SGHTA and CDR2 FQGNSA come from the germline V gene. Trimming pared 2 bases from V and 0 bases from J, leaving 8 bases between. This CDR3 is 15 amino acids long. CDR3 region: CASSLLAISNQPQHF. The CDR3 nucleotides read TGTGCCAGCAGCTTACTTGCGATTAGCAATCAGCCCCAGCATTTT.

This chain connects TRBV28 to TRBJ2-7; 8 bases match TRBD2. The ends lost 1 base at V and 6 bases at J; junction bases unmatched: 8. CDR1 and CDR2 (germline): MDHEN, SYDVKM. This CDR3 is built from 15 residues. The chain's CDR3 is CASSLSSRGGGEQYF. The CDR3 bases are TGTGCCAGCAGTTTATCCTCCCGGGGGGGTGGCGAGCAGTACTTC.

The chain carries TRBV28 and TRBJ2-1; D is unresolved. Trimming cost V 3 bases and J 2 bases, with 8 bases left between them. The CDR3 has 14 residues. CDR1 and CDR2 (germline): MDHEN, SYDVKM. CDR3 DNA: TGTGCCAGCAGTTTCGCCGACACCTACAATGAGCAGTTCTTC. Translated: CASSFADTYNEQFF.

The rearrangement joins TRBV4-3 to TRBJ2-7; 9 bases line up with TRBD1. CDR3 size: 16 residues. Per the germline V gene, CDR1 is LGHNA and CDR2 is YSLEER. The junction had 9 bases not matched to a gene; V was cut back by 4 bases and J by 2 bases. CDR3 region: CASSLHLGTGTYEQYF. The CDR3 DNA reads as TGCGCCAGCAGCCTTCACTTAGGGACAGGGACCTACGAGCAGTACTTC.

The chain has TRBV7-2 and TRBJ2-2; unclear D gene. Germline CDR1 SGHTA, CDR2 FQGNSA. This CDR3 has 14 amino acids. The germline V and J ends were trimmed by 5 bases and 2 bases, with 9 bases remaining between them. The CDR3 sequence is CASSPGSNTGELFF. Here the CDR3 DNA reads TGTGCCAGCAGCCCCGGATCAAACACCGGGGAGCTGTTTTTT.